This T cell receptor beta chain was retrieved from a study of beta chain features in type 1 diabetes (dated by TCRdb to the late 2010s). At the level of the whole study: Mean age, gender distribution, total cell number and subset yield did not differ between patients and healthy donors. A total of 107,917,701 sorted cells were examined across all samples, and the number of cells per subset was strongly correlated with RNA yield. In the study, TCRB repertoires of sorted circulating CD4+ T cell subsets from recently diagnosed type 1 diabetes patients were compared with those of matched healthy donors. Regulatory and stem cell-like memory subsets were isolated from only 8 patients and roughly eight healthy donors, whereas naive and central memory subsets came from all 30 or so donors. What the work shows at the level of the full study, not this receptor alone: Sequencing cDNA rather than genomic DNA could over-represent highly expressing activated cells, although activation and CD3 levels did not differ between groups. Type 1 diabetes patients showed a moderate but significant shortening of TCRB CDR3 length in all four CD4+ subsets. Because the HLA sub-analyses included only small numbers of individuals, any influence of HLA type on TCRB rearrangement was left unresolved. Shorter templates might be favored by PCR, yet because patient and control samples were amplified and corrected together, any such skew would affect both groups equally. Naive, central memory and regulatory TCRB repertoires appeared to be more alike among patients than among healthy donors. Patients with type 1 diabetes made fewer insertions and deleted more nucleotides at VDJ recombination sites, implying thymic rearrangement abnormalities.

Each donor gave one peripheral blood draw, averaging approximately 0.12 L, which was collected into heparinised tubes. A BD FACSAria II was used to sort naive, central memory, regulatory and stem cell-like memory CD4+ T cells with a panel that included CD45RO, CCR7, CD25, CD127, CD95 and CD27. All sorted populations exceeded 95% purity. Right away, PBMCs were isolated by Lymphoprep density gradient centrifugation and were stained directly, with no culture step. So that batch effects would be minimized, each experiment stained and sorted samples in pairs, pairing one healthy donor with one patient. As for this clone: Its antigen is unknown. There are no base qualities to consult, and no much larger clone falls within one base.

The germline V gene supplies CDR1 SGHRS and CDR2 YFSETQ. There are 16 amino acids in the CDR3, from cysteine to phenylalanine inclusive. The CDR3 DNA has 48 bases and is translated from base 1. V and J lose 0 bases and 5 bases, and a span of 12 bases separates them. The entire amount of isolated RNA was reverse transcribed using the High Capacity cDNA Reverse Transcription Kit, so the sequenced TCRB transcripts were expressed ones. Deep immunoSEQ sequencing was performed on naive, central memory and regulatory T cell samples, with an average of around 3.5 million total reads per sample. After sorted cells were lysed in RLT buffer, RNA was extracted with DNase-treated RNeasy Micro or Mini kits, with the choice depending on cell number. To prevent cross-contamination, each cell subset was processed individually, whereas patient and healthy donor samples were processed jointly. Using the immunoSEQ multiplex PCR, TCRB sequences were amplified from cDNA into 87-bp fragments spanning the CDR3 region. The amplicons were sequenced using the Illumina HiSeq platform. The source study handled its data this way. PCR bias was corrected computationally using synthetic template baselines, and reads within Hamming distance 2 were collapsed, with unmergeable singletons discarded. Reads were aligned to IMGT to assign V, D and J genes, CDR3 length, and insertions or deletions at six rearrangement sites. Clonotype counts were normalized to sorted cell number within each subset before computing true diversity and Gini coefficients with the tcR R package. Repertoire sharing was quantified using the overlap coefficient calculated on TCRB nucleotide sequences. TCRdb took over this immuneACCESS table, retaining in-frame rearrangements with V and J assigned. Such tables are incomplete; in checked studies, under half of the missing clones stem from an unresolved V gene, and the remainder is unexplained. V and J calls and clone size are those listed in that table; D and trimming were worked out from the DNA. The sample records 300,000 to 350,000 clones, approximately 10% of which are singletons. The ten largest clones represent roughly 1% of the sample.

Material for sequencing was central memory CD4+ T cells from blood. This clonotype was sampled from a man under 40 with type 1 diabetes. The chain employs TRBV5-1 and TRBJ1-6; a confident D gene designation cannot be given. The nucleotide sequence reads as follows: TGCGCCAGCAGCTTGGAAGCGGTGATTGATAATTCACCCCTCCACTTT. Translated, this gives CASSLEAVIDNSPLHF.